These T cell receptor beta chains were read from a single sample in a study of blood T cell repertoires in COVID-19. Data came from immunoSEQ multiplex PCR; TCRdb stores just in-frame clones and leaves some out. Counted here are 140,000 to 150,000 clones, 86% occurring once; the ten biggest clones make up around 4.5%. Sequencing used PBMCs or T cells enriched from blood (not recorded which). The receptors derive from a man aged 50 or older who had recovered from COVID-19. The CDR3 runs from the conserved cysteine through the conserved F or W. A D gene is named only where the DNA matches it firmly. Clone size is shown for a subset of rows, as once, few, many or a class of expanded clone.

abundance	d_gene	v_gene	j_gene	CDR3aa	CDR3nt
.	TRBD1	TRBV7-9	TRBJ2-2	CASSLPRGSGELFF	TGTGCCAGCAGCTTACCCAGGGGGTCTGGGGAGCTGTTTTTT
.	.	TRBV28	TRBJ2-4	CASSSPQGWIIQYF	TGTGCCAGCAGCAGCCCCCAGGGTTGGATCATTCAGTACTTC
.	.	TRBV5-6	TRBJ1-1	CASSLNLVNTEAFF	TGTGCCAGCAGCTTGAATCTAGTGAACACTGAAGCTTTCTTT
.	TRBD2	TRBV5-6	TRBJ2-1	CASSLSPGLFFNEQFF	TGTGCCAGCAGCTTGTCCCCGGGACTATTCTTTAATGAGCAGTTCTTC
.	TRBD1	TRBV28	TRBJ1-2	CASNPRDSRNYGYTF	TGTGCCAGCAACCCCCGGGACAGCCGAAACTATGGCTACACCTTC
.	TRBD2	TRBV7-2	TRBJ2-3	CASSGRLAATDTQYF	TGTGCCAGCAGCGGACGACTAGCAGCAACAGATACGCAGTATTTT
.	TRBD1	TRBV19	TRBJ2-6	CASGGQGSPGANVLTF	TGTGCCAGTGGTGGACAGGGAAGTCCTGGGGCCAACGTCCTGACTTTC
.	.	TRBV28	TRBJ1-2	CASSLSRGRGAGYTF	TGTGCCAGCAGTTTAAGCCGGGGCAGGGGAGCGGGCTACACCTTC
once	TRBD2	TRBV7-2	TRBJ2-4	CASSFFAGVAKNIQYF	TGTGCCAGCAGCTTCTTTGCGGGGGTAGCCAAAAACATTCAGTACTTC
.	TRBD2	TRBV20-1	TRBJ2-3	CSASQMTSGVLGTDTQYF	TGCAGTGCTAGTCAAATGACTAGCGGGGTTCTGGGAACAGATACGCAGTATTTT
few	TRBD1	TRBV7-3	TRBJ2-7	CASSRGQGLEQYF	TGTGCCAGCAGCAGAGGACAGGGCCTCGAGCAGTACTTC
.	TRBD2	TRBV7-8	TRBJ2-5	CASSLASGGEETQYF	TGTGCCAGCAGCTTAGCTAGCGGGGGGGAAGAGACCCAGTACTTC
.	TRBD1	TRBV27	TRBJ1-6	CASRLPGTGGKSSYNSPLHF	TGTGCCAGCAGATTGCCTGGGACAGGTGGAAAGAGCTCCTATAATTCACCCCTCCACTTT
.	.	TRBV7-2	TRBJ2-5	CASSPVWGRKETQYF	TGTGCCAGCAGCCCCGTGTGGGGCCGAAAAGAGACCCAGTACTTC
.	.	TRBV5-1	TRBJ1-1	CASSSSRGMNTEAFF	TGCGCCAGCAGCAGTTCCCGGGGGATGAACACTGAAGCTTTCTTT
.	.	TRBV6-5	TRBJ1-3	CASSYSHGRNTIYF	TGTGCCAGCAGTTACTCTCACGGTAGAAACACCATATATTTT
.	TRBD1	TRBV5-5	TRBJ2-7	CASSTRQGAETYEQYF	TGTGCCAGCAGCACCAGACAGGGGGCCGAGACCTACGAGCAGTACTTC
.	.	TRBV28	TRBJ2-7	CASSLPGLGYEQYF	TGTGCCAGCAGTTTACCGGGACTGGGCTACGAGCAGTACTTC
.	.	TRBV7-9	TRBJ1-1	CASSRDNTPVSTEAFF	TGTGCCAGCAGCCGGGACAACACCCCAGTTAGTACTGAAGCTTTCTTT
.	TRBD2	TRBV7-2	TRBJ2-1	CASSFSGSEYNEQFF	TGTGCCAGCAGCTTTAGCGGGAGTGAGTACAATGAGCAGTTCTTC
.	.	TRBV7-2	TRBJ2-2	CASSTTIVQLTGELFF	TGTGCCAGCAGCACAACAATCGTACAGCTAACCGGGGAGCTGTTTTTT
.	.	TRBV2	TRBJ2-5	CASSDRGQGGETQYF	TGTGCCAGCAGTGATCGGGGCCAAGGGGGAGAGACCCAGTACTTC
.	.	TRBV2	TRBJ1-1	CASRDFGRTEAFF	TGTGCCAGCAGGGACTTTGGACGGACTGAAGCTTTCTTT
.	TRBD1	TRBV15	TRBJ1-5	CATSRETGVQPQHF	TGTGCCACCAGCAGAGAAACAGGGGTTCAGCCCCAGCATTTT
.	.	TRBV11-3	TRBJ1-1	CASSEANRKANTEAFF	TGTGCCAGCAGCGAAGCTAATAGAAAAGCCAACACTGAAGCTTTCTTT
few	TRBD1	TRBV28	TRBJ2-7	CASAQGAYEQYF	TGTGCCAGCGCACAGGGGGCCTACGAGCAGTACTTC
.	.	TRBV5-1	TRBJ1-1	CASSLVAGIDTEAFF	TGCGCCAGCAGCTTGGTAGCCGGGATAGACACTGAAGCTTTCTTT
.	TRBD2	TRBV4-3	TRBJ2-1	CASSPRGAGFREQFF	TGCGCCAGCAGCCCCCGGGGAGCGGGATTTAGGGAGCAGTTCTTC
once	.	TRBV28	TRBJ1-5	CASSDRTAVNQPQHF	TGTGCCAGCAGCGACCGGACAGCCGTCAATCAGCCCCAGCATTTT
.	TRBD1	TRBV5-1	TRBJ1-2	CASSPRTGLNYGYTF	TGCGCCAGCAGCCCACGGACAGGATTGAACTATGGCTACACCTTC
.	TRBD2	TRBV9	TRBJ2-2	CASGREALITGELFF	TGTGCCAGCGGACGGGAGGCCCTAATCACCGGGGAGCTGTTTTTT
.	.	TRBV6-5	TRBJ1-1	CASSYSKTVNTEAFF	TGTGCCAGCAGTTACTCCAAGACAGTGAACACTGAAGCTTTCTTT
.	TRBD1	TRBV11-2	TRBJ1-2	CASSYTGGAYGYTF	TGTGCCAGCAGCTATACAGGGGGCGCTTATGGCTACACCTTC
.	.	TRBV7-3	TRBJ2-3	CASSLRASTDTQYF	TGTGCCAGCAGCTTGCGGGCGAGCACAGATACGCAGTATTTT
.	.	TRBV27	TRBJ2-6	CASSVWSSGANVLTF	TGTGCCAGCAGTGTCTGGAGCTCTGGGGCCAACGTCCTGACTTTC
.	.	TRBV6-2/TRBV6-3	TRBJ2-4	CASSTSRGAKNIQYF	TGTGCCAGCAGCACCTCTAGGGGGGCCAAAAACATTCAGTACTTC
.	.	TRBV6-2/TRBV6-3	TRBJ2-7	CASSSTIYEQYF	TGTGCCAGCAGTTCCACTATCTACGAGCAGTACTTC
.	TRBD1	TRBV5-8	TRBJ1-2	CASSRTGGIGGYTF	TGTGCCAGCAGCCGAACAGGGGGCATCGGTGGCTACACCTTC
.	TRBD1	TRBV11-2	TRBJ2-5	CASDRDRAPETQYF	TGTGCCAGTGACCGGGACAGGGCTCCAGAGACCCAGTACTTC
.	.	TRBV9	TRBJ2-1	CASSVQGSSYNEQFF	TGTGCCAGCAGCGTTCAGGGGAGCTCCTACAATGAGCAGTTCTTC
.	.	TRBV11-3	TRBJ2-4	CASSLALRGSLLLAKNIQYF	TGTGCCAGCAGCTTAGCATTGCGGGGCAGCTTATTACTAGCCAAAAACATTCAGTACTTC
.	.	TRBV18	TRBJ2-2	CASSRGSRKNTGELFF	TGTGCCAGCTCGCGCGGCAGTCGAAAGAACACCGGGGAGCTGTTTTTT
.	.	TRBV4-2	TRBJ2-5	CASSQDLTGGETQYF	TGTGCCAGCAGCCAAGATTTAACAGGTGGAGAGACCCAGTACTTC
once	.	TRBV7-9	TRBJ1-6	CASSQTGQRGSPLHF	TGTGCCAGCAGCCAAACTGGCCAAAGAGGTTCACCCCTCCACTTT
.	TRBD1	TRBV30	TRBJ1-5	CAWSGSRTGWFPGAQHF	TGTGCCTGGAGTGGTTCTCGGACAGGCTGGTTCCCCGGGGCCCAGCATTTT
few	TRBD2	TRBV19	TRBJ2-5	CASSIDGTSGRWETQYF	TGTGCCAGTAGTATAGATGGGACTAGCGGGAGGTGGGAGACCCAGTACTTC
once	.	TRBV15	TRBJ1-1	CATSRDPRGAEVAFF	TGTGCCACCAGCAGAGATCCGCGGGGGGCGGAGGTAGCTTTCTTT
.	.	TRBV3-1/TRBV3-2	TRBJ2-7	CASSQLAGEQYF	TGTGCCAGCAGCCAGCTAGCTGGCGAGCAGTACTTC
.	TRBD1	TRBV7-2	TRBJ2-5	CASSLGDSAETQYF	TGTGCCAGCAGCTTAGGGGACAGCGCCGAGACCCAGTACTTC
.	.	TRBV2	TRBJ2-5	CASSVQGRGETQYF	TGTGCCAGCAGCGTACAGGGTAGGGGGGAGACCCAGTACTTC